This T cell receptor beta chain was sequenced during a study of persistence of HIV-infected CD4 T cells. Study-wide findings and caveats: Rare CMV-responding cells carrying HIV-1 proviruses were not analyzed separately for TCR. Compared with CD3/CD28-stimulated cells, CMV- and Gag-responding cells showed lower TCRbeta richness.

The immunoSEQ assay was version 4, run in survey mode. Some clones are missing from TCRdb's copy, which holds only in-frame ones; the method was immunoSEQ multiplex PCR. This sample carries fewer than 45,000 clones, less than 90% of them seen once, and the ten largest clones take 0.47%. This CDR3 comprises 14 residues. V gave up 2 bases and J gave up 5 bases, with 10 bases separating them. Germline CDR1 is SGHRS and CDR2 is YFSETQ. This nonspecific control used anti-CD3/anti-CD28 bead stimulation of CD4+ T cells. Responding CD4+ T cells were sorted by upregulation of both CD40 ligand and CD69. Turning to this clone: As yet, its antigen is unknown.

The TCR originated in an adult woman with HIV who was CMV-seropositive. J is TRBJ2-2 and V is TRBV5-1; D may be TRBD1 (6 bases). Source: CD4+ T cells sorted from PBMCs after 18-hour stimulation, taken from a patient who received antiretroviral therapy. CDR3 amino acids: CASSLSGVTGELFF. The CDR3 DNA reads TGCGCCAGCAGCTTATCAGGGGTAACCGGGGAGCTGTTTTTT. Full variable domain (outside the CDR3, taken from reference TRBV5-1 and TRBJ2-2): KAGVTQTPRYLIKTRGQQVTLSCSPISGHRSVSWYQQTPGQGLQFLFEYFSETQRNKGNFPGRFSGRQFSNSRSEMNVSTLELGDSALYLCASSLSGVTGELFFGEGSRLTVL.